A selection of T cell receptor beta chains follows, all from one sample in a study of blood T cell repertoires in COVID-19. TCRdb keeps only in-frame clones here, not all; method: immunoSEQ multiplex PCR. The sample consists of approximately 250,000 clones, approximately 85% of them appearing once. Sequencing was carried out using peripheral blood. These receptors were collected from a man aged 45 to 65 with COVID-19, enrolled during active disease. The conserved cysteine and the conserved F or W are not part of the CDR3 here.

v_gene: TRBV3-1/TRBV3-2; CDR3aa: ASSQASGGGQETQY
v_gene: TRBV19; CDR3aa: ASSMGQYYEQY
v_gene: TRBV5-1; CDR3aa: ASSLGQGGTDTQY
v_gene: TRBV19; CDR3aa: ASSILGGSYNEQF
v_gene: TRBV6-2/TRBV6-3; CDR3aa: ASSYVTPNYGYT
v_gene: TRBV6-2/TRBV6-3; CDR3aa: ASSYSKTGTASYEQY
v_gene: TRBV27; CDR3aa: ASSFGQGNQPQH
v_gene: TRBV19; CDR3aa: ASTPDTANYGYT
v_gene: TRBV7-9; CDR3aa: ASSPRGSGGQSSYEQY
v_gene: TRBV6-6; CDR3aa: ASSYSGGRSYEQY
v_gene: TRBV6-4; CDR3aa: ASGGIMNTEAF
v_gene: TRBV24-1; CDR3aa: ATSDQGSHGYT
v_gene: TRBV5-4; CDR3aa: ASSEQGAGNEKLF
v_gene: TRBV30; CDR3aa: AWNQGGTGELF
v_gene: TRBV6-6; CDR3aa: ASSLSLNQPQH
v_gene: TRBV7-9; CDR3aa: ASSPNQGDTEAF
v_gene: TRBV4-3; CDR3aa: ASSRGGQGNDEQY
v_gene: TRBV4-2; CDR3aa: ASSPREGLRTGELF